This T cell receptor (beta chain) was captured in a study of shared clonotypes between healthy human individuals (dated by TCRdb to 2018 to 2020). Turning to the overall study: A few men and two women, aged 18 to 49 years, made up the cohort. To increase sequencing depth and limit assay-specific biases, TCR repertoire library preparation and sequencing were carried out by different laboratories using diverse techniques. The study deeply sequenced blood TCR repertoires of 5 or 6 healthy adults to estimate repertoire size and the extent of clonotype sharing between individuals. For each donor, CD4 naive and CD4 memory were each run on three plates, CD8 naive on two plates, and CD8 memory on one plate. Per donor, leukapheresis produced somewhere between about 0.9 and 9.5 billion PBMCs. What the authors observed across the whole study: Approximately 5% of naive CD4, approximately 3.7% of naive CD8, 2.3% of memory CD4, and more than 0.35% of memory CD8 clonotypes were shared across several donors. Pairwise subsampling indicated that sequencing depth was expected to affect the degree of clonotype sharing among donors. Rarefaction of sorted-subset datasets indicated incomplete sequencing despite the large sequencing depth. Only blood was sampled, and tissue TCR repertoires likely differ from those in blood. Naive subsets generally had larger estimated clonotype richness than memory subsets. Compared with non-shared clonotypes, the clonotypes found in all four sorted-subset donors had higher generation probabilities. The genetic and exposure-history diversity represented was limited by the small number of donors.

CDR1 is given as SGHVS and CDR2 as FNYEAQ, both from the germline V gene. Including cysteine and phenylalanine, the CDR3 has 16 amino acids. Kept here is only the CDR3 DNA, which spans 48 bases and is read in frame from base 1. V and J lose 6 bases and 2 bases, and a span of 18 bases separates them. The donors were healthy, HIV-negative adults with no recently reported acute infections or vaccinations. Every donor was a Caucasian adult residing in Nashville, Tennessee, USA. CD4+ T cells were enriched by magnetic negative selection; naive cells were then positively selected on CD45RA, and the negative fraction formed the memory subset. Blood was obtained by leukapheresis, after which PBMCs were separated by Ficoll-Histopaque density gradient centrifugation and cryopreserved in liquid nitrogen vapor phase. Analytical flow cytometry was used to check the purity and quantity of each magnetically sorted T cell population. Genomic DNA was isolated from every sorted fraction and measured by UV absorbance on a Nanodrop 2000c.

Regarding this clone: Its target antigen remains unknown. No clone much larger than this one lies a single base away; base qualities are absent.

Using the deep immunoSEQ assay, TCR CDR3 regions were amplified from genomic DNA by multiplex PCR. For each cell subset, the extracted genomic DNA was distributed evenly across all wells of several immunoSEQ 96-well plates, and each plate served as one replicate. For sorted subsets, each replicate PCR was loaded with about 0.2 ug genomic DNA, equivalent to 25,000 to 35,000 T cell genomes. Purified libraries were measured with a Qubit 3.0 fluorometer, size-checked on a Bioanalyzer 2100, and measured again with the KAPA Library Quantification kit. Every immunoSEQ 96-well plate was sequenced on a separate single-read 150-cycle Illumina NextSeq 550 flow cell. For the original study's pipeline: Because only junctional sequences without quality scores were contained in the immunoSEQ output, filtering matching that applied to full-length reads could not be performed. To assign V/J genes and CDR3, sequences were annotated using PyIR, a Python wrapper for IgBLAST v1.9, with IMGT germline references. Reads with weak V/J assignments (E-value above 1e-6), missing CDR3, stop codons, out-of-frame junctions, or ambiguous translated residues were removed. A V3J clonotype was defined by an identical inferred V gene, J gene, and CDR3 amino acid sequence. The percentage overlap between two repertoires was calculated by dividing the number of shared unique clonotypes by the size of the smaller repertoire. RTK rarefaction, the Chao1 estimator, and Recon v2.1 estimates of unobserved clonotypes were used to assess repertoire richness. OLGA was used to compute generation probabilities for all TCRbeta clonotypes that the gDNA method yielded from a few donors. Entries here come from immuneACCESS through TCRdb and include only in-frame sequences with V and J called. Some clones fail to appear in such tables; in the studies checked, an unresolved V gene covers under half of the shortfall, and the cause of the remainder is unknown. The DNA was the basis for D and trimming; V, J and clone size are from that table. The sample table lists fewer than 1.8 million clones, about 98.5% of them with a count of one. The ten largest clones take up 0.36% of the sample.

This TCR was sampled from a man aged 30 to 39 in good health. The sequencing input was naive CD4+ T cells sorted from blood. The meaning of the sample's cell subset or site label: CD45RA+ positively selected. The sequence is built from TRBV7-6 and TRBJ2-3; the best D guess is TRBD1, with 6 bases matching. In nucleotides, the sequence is TGTGCCAGCAGTCTAACAACAGGGACCTTCACAGATACGCAGTATTTT. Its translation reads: CASSLTTGTFTDTQYF.